This is a list of T cell receptor beta chains from one sample in a study of blood T cell repertoires in COVID-19. Sequenced by immunoSEQ multiplex PCR; TCRdb stores in-frame clones only, minus some. The repertoire holds about 69,000 clones, under 85% seen once, with 16% in the top ten. The sequenced material came from peripheral blood. These TCRs come from a man between 60 and 75 years old with acute or convalescent COVID-19. CDR3s include the opening cysteine and the closing phenylalanine or tryptophan. Each record gives: V gene, CDR3 length, D gene, J gene, clone size, CDR3 protein, CDR3 DNA. D genes are given only for firm matches. Not every row has a clone size; where given, it reads once, few, many or a size class.

>TRBV5-5|15|NA|TRBJ2-3|NA
CASSLASVPTDTQYF
TGTGCCAGCAGCTTGGCCTCAGTCCCCACAGATACGCAGTATTTT
>TRBV13|15|TRBD2|TRBJ2-5|NA
CASSLRGGAGETQYF
TGTGCCAGCAGCTTGCGCGGGGGGGCCGGTGAGACCCAGTACTTC
>TRBV7-9|13|TRBD1|TRBJ2-7|NA
CASSPTGPYEQYF
TGTGCCAGCAGCCCGACAGGGCCCTACGAGCAGTACTTC
>TRBV5-8|15|NA|TRBJ1-5|large
CASSLVGAFYQPQHF
TGTGCCAGCAGCTTGGTGGGGGCGTTCTATCAGCCCCAGCATTTT
>TRBV6-2/TRBV6-3|14|TRBD1|TRBJ1-2|NA
CASSYRQGNYGYTF
TGTGCCAGCAGTTACCGACAGGGGAACTATGGCTACACCTTC
>TRBV10-3|16|NA|TRBJ1-3|NA
CAISEIPTGSGNTIYF
TGTGCCATCAGTGAAATCCCGACAGGTTCTGGAAACACCATATATTTT
>TRBV7-2|15|NA|TRBJ2-1|NA
CASSLGSGSYNEQFF
TGTGCCAGCAGCCTGGGGAGCGGCTCCTACAATGAGCAGTTCTTC
>TRBV10-3|14|TRBD1|TRBJ2-1|few
CAISETGDSDEQFF
TGTGCCATCAGTGAAACAGGGGATTCCGATGAGCAGTTCTTC
>TRBV5-8|14|TRBD1|TRBJ1-5|NA
CASRRQGLNQPQHF
TGTGCCAGCAGGCGACAGGGCCTGAATCAGCCCCAGCATTTT
>TRBV3-1/TRBV3-2|15|NA|TRBJ2-5|NA
CASSQDRHFQETQYF
TGTGCCAGCAGCCAAGACAGACACTTCCAAGAGACCCAGTACTTC
>TRBV18|16|NA|TRBJ1-5|NA
CASSPGQGVRNQPQHF
TGTGCCAGCTCACCAGGGCAGGGCGTACGCAATCAGCCCCAGCATTTT
>TRBV5-1|16|NA|TRBJ1-4|NA
CASSLNPTPTNEKLFF
TGCGCCAGCAGCTTGAACCCCACTCCAACTAATGAAAAACTGTTTTTT
>TRBV6-1|17|NA|TRBJ1-4|few
CASSETPQQDLEEKLFF
TGTGCCAGCAGTGAAACTCCGCAACAGGATCTAGAGGAAAAACTGTTTTTT
>TRBV14|12|NA|TRBJ1-2|NA
CASSPQTYGYTF
TGTGCCAGCAGCCCACAGACCTATGGCTACACCTTC
>TRBV6-6|15|NA|TRBJ2-7|once
CASSYPGPQAHEQYF
TGTGCCAGCAGTTACCCCGGCCCCCAGGCCCACGAGCAGTACTTC
>TRBV7-8|16|TRBD2|TRBJ2-1|NA
CASSSHLAGGYNEQFF
TGTGCCAGCAGCTCCCACCTAGCGGGGGGGTACAATGAGCAGTTCTTC
>TRBV2|17|NA|TRBJ1-1|NA
CASSENVFGGANTEAFF
TGTGCCAGCAGTGAGAATGTTTTCGGCGGAGCGAACACTGAAGCTTTCTTT
>TRBV4-1|15|NA|TRBJ2-3|NA
CASSQDGLAADTQYF
TGCGCCAGCAGCCAAGACGGTCTCGCTGCAGATACGCAGTATTTT
>TRBV19|13|NA|TRBJ1-1|NA
CASSIDLGGMAFF
TGTGCCAGTAGTATAGATCTTGGGGGGATGGCTTTCTTT
>TRBV6-6|14|NA|TRBJ1-4|NA
CASRTQVPNEKLFF
TGTGCCAGCAGGACACAGGTTCCTAATGAAAAACTGTTTTTT
>TRBV10-2|12|NA|TRBJ2-5|few
CASSQIQETQYF
TGCGCCAGCAGTCAAATCCAAGAGACCCAGTACTTC
>TRBV28|14|NA|TRBJ1-3|NA
CASSLPRGLDTIYF
TGTGCCAGCAGTTTACCCAGGGGCCTCGACACCATATATTTT
>TRBV7-8|14|NA|TRBJ2-1|NA
CASSLGSGANEQFF
TGTGCCAGCAGCTTAGGATCAGGGGCCAATGAGCAGTTCTTC
>TRBV12-3/TRBV12-4|13|TRBD1|TRBJ1-1|NA
CASREGALDGAFF
TGTGCCAGCCGAGAGGGGGCGCTGGACGGAGCTTTCTTT
>TRBV6-5|16|NA|TRBJ1-3|NA
CASSYSTRGPGNTIYF
TGTGCCAGCAGTTACTCGACTCGCGGCCCGGGAAACACCATATATTTT